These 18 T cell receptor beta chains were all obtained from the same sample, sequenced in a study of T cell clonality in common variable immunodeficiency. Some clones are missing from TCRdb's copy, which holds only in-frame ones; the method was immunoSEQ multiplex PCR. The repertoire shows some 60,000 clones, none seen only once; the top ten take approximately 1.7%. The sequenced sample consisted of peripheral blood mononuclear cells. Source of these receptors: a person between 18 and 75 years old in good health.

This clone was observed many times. This CDR3 reads CASSDQDRVETEAFF. The sequenced CDR3 bases are TGTGCCAGCAGTGACCAGGACAGGGTGGAGACTGAA. The chain is built from TRBV6-4 and TRBJ1-1, with 8 bases fitting TRBD1. The CDR3 extends 3 residues past the end of the read, so its final part is completed from the germline J gene. V lost 2 bases to trimming and J lost 5 bases; unmatched junction nucleotides: 7. This CDR3 region has 15 residues. Germline loops: CDR1 MRHNA, CDR2 SNTAGT.

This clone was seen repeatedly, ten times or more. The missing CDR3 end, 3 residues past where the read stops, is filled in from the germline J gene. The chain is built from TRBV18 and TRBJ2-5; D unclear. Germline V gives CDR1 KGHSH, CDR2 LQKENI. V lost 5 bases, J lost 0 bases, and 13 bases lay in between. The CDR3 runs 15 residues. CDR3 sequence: CASSTSQMNQETQYF. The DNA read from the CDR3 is TGTGCCAGCTCAACCAGTCAGATGAACCAAGAGACC.

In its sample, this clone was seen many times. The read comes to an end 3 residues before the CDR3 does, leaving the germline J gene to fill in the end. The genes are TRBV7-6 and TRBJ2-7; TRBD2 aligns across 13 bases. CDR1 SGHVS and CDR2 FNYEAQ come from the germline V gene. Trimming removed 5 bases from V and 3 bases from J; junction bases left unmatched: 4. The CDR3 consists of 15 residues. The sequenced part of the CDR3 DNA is TGTGCCAGCAGCCCCGGACTAGCGGGAGACTACGAG. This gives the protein CASSPGLAGDYE. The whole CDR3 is CASSPGLAGDYEQYF.

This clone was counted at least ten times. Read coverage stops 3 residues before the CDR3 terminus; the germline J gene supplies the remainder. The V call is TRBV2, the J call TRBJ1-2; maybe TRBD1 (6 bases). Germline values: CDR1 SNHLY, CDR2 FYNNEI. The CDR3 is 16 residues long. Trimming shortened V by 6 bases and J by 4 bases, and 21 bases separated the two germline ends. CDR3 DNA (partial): TGTGCCAGCAGAGCCAGGACAGAAGACAGGAGCTATGGC. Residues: CASRARTEDRSYG. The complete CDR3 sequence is CASRARTEDRSYGYTF.

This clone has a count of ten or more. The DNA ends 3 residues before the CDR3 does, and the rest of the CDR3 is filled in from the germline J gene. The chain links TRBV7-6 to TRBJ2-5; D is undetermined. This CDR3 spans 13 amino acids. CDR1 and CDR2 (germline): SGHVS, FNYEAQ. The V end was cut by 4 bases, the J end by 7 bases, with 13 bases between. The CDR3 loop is CASSSGPLRTQYF. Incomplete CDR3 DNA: TGTGCCAGCAGCTCAGGCCCGTTAAGGACC.

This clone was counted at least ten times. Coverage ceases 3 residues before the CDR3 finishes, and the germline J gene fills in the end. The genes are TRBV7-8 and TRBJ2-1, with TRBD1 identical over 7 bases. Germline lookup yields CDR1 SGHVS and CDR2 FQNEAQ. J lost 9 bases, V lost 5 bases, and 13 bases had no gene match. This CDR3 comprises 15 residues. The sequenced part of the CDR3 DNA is TGTGCCAGCAGCCGAGTAGGGACAGTGGTTGGTGAG. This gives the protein CASSRVGTVVGE. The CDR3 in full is CASSRVGTVVGEQFF.

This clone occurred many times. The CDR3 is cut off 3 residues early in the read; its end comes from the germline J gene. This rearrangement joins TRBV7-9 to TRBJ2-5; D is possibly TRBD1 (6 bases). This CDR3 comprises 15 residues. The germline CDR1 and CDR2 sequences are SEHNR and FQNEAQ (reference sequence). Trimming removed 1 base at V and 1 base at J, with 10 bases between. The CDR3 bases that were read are TGTGCCAGCAGCTTAGGGACAGCGATCCAAGAGACC. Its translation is CASSLGTAIQET. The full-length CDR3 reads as CASSLGTAIQETQYF.

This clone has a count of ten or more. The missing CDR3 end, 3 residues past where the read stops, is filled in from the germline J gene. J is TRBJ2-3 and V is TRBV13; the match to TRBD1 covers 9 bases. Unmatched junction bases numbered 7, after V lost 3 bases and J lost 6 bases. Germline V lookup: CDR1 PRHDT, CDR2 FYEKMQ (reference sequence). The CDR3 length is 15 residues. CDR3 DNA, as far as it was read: TGTGCCAGCAGCTTCACAGGGGGCTACGGGGATACG. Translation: CASSFTGGYGDT. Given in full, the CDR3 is CASSFTGGYGDTQYF.

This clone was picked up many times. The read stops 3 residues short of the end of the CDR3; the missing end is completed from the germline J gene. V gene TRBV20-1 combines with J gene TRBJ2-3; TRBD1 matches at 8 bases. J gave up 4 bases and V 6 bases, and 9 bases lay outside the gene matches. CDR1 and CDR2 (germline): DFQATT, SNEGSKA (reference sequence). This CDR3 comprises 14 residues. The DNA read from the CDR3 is TGCAGTGCGATCGGGGCAGGGGGCGCAGATACG. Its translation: CSAIGAGGADT. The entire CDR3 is CSAIGAGGADTQYF.

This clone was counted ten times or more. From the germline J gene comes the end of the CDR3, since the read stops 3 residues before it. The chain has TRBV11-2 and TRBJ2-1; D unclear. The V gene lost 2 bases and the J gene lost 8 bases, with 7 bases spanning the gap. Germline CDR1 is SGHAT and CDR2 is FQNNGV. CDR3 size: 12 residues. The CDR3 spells CASSLLRYEQFF. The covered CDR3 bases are TGTGCCAGCAGCTTATTGAGGTATGAG.

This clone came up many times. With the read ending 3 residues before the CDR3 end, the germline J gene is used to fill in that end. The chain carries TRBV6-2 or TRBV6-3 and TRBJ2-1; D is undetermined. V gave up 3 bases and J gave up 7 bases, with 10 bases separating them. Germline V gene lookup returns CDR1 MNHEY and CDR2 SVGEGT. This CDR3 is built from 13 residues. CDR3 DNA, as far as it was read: TGTGCCAGCAGTTATACTTCTACGAATGAG. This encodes CASSYTSTNE. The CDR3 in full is CASSYTSTNEQFF.

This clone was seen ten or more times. The CDR3 spells CASSQRPEQAGGISGELFF. The covered CDR3 bases are TGTGCCAGCAGCCAGCGACCCGAGCAAGCGGGAGGTATATCCGGGGAG. The V gene is TRBV4-2, the J gene TRBJ2-2, with 9 bases fitting TRBD2. The CDR3 is cut off 3 residues early in the read; its end comes from the germline J gene. The CDR3 contains 19 residues. The germline V gene encodes CDR1 LGHNA and CDR2 YNFKEQ. The ends lost 3 bases at V and 6 bases at J; junction bases unmatched: 17.

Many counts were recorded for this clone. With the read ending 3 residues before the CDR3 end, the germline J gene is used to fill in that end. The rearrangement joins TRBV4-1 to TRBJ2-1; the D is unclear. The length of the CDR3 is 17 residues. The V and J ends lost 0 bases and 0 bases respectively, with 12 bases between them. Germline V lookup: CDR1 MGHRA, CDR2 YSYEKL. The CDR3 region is CASSQDSHSSSYNEQFF. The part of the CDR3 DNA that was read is TGCGCCAGCAGCCAAGATTCCCACTCTAGCTCCTACAATGAG.

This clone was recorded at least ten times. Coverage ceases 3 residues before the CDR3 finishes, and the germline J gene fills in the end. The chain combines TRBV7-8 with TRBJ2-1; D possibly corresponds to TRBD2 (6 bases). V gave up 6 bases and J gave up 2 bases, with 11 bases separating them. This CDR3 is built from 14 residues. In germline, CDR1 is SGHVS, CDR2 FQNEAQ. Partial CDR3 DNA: TGTGCCAGCAGTGGTAGCGGTCCCTACAATGAG. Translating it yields CASSGSGPYNE. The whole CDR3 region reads CASSGSGPYNEQFF.

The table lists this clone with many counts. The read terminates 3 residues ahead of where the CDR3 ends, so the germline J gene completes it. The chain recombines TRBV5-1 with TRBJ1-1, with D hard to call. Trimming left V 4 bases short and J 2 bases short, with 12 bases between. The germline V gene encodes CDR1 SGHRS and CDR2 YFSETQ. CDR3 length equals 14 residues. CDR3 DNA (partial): TGCGCCAGCAGCCGGGGTGTAGGAAACACTGAA. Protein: CASSRGVGNTE. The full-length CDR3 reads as CASSRGVGNTEAFF. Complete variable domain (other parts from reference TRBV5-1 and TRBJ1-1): KAGVTQTPRYLIKTRGQQVTLSCSPISGHRSVSWYQQTPGQGLQFLFEYFSETQRNKGNFPGRFSGRQFSNSRSEMNVSTLELGDSALYLCASSRGVGNTEAFFGQGTRLTVV.

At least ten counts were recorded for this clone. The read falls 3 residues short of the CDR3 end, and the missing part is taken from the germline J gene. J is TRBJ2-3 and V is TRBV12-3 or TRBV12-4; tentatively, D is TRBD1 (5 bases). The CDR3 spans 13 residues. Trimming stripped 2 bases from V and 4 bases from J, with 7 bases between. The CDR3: CASSLMGPDTQYF. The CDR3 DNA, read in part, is TGTGCCAGCAGTTTAATGGGGCCAGATACG.

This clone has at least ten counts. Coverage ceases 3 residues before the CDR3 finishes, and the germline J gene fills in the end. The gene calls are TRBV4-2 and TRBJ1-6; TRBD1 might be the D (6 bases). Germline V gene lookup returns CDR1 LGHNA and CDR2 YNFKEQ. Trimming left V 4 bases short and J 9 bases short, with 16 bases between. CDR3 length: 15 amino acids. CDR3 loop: CASSRGHGGGSPLHF. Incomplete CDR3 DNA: TGTGCCAGCAGCCGGGGACATGGAGGGGGTTCACCC.

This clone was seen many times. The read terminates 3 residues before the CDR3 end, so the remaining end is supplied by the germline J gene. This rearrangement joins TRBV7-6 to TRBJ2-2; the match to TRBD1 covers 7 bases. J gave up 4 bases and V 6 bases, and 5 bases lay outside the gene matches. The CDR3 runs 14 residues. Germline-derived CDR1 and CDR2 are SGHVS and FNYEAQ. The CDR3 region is CASRPGTATGELFF. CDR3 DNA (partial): TGTGCCAGCAGACCCGGGACAGCCACCGGGGAG.